The 29 T cell receptor beta chains presented below share a single source sample, sequenced in a study of T-cell memory formation after mild COVID-19. Via MiXCR, TCRdb re-called the 5' RACE reads, giving one row per CDR3 protein. The sample includes 300,000 to 350,000 distinct CDR3 sequences, 13% to 15% seen only once; the top ten take about 21%. Sequenced sample: PBMCs or a T cell subset sorted from them (not recorded which). These receptors all stem from a man aged 18 to 29 who had mild COVID-19 (a few samples of this study predate the infection). Cell type and time point are not known.

The chain has TRBV2 and TRBJ1-5; D uncertain. V was pared by 6 bases and J by 6 bases, with 21 bases between. This CDR3 region has 16 residues. Germline V gene sequence: CDR1 SNHLY, CDR2 FYNNEI. CDR3 protein: CASSGLGRGSRQPQHF. For the CDR3, the DNA is TGTGCCAGCAGCGGCCTTGGACGTGGGAGCCGTCAGCCCCAGCATTTT.

The chain is built from TRBV10-3 and TRBJ2-3; TRBD1 aligns across 8 bases. CDR3 length: 14 residues. Germline V CDR1 and CDR2: ENHRY, SYGVKD. V lost 6 bases to trimming and J lost 2 bases; unmatched junction nucleotides: 4. The CDR3 sequence is CAISRDRLTDTQYF. The CDR3 DNA reads TGTGCCATCAGCCGGGACAGGCTCACAGATACGCAGTATTTT.

This sequence joins TRBV5-1 and TRBJ2-1; D gene unclear. Germline lookup yields CDR1 SGHRS and CDR2 YFSETQ. The CDR3 is 14 residues long. Deletions cut 0 bases from V and 7 bases from J, with 11 bases between. The CDR3 spells CASSLAVGLNEQFF. CDR3 sequence (DNA): TGCGCCAGCAGCTTGGCAGTTGGGTTGAATGAGCAGTTCTTC.

The chain is built from TRBV9 and TRBJ1-1; 9 bases line up with TRBD1. The length of the CDR3 is 15 residues. Germline V lookup: CDR1 SGDLS, CDR2 YYNGEE. The J segment lost 5 bases and the V segment lost 4 bases, leaving 9 bases of the junction unmatched. CDR3 sequence reads: CASSRTGQGWTEAFF. As DNA, the CDR3 is TGTGCCAGCAGCAGAACGGGACAGGGCTGGACTGAAGCTTTCTTT.

This clonotype showed up many times. CDR3 coding DNA: TGTGCCAGCAGTCCTAGGACAGGGTACAATGAGCAGTTCTTC. Its protein is CASSPRTGYNEQFF. The chain is built from TRBV12-3 or TRBV12-4 and TRBJ2-1; 8 bases match TRBD1. With 5 bases clipped from V and 4 bases from J, the junction kept 4 bases outside the gene matches. The CDR3 is 14 amino acids.

This clonotype occurred many times. The rearrangement links TRBV7-6 to TRBJ2-1; 12 nucleotides align to TRBD2. There are 17 residues in the CDR3. The germline V gene encodes CDR1 SGHVS and CDR2 FNYEAQ. V was clipped by 0 bases and J by 12 bases; unmatched bases: 12. As DNA, the CDR3 is TGTGCCAGCAGCTTAGCATTTGGTGCTAGCGGGGGGGCCCGGCAGTTCTTC. Its protein product is CASSLAFGASGGARQFF.

V and J are TRBV5-1 and TRBJ2-1; the match to TRBD1 covers 7 bases. The germline CDR1 and CDR2 sequences are SGHRS and YFSETQ. V lost 0 bases, J lost 3 bases, and 3 bases stayed unmatched. This CDR3 is 15 amino acids long. The CDR3 here is CASSLDRGIYNEQFF. CDR3 DNA sequence: TGCGCCAGCAGCTTGGACAGGGGTATCTACAATGAGCAGTTCTTC.

The chain uses TRBV14 and TRBJ2-5; D might be TRBD1 (5 bases). Trimming pared 2 bases from V and 9 bases from J, leaving 10 bases between. Germline V gives CDR1 SGHDN, CDR2 FVKESK. CDR3 length: 12 amino acids. The CDR3 nucleotides are TGTGCCAGCAGCCAACCTGACAGCTCCCAGTACTTC. Encoded protein: CASSQPDSSQYF.

The sample holds many counts of this clonotype. The rearrangement links TRBV7-9 to TRBJ2-2; D is unresolved. The CDR3 sequence is 14 residues long. CDR1 and CDR2 from the germline V gene are SEHNR and FQNEAQ (reference sequence). V was pared by 5 bases and J by 0 bases, with 7 bases between. The CDR3 here is CASSPDANTGELFF. The CDR3 region has the DNA TGTGCCAGCAGCCCCGACGCGAACACCGGGGAGCTGTTTTTT.

The rearrangement joins TRBV20-1 to TRBJ1-5, with a possible D match to TRBD1 (5 bases). The V gene lost 1 base and the J gene lost 4 bases, with 14 bases spanning the gap. This CDR3 comprises 15 residues. The germline CDR1 and CDR2 sequences are DFQATT and SNEGSKA (reference sequence). The chain's CDR3 is CSARGTGGGNQPQHF. CDR3 sequence (DNA): TGCAGTGCTAGAGGAACGGGGGGAGGAAATCAGCCCCAGCATTTT.

The J gene is TRBJ2-7, the V gene TRBV12-3 or TRBV12-4; 9 bases fit TRBD1. CDR3 length equals 15 residues. V lost 6 bases to trimming and J lost 1 base; unmatched junction nucleotides: 7. The CDR3 is CASSGGQGRSYEQYF. CDR3 DNA: TGTGCCAGCAGCGGAGGACAGGGGCGTTCCTACGAGCAGTACTTC.

This clonotype occurred many times. This chain links TRBV4-2 with TRBJ1-1; D not certain. CDR1 and CDR2 from the germline V gene are LGHNA and YNFKEQ. V was pared by 3 bases and J by 0 bases, with 17 bases between. The CDR3 sequence is 17 residues long. The CDR3 region is CASSHQPVGIMNTEAFF. CDR3 sequence (DNA): TGTGCCAGCAGCCACCAACCTGTGGGAATTATGAACACTGAAGCTTTCTTT.

The table lists this clonotype with a few counts. The V call is TRBV18, the J call TRBJ2-2; D not certain. Trimming took 2 bases from V and 0 from J, leaving 7 bases between them. Germline V gene data show CDR1 as KGHSH and CDR2 as LQKENI. This CDR3 spans 15 amino acids. CDR3 loop: CASSPSNANTGELFF. For the CDR3, the DNA is TGTGCCAGCTCACCAAGTAACGCGAACACCGGGGAGCTGTTTTTT.

In its sample, this clonotype was seen many times. The chain recombines TRBV4-2 with TRBJ1-1, with D uncertain. V was cut by 0 bases and J by 0 bases, with 2 bases left in between. The germline V gene encodes CDR1 LGHNA and CDR2 YNFKEQ. The CDR3 contains 13 residues. The CDR3, as DNA: TGTGCCAGCAGCCAAGACATGAACACTGAAGCTTTCTTT. Protein: CASSQDMNTEAFF.

There are a few counts of this clonotype. V and J are TRBV5-6 and TRBJ2-5; the D gene is possibly TRBD1 (6 bases). The germline V and J ends were trimmed by 4 bases and 4 bases, with 20 bases remaining between them. There are 16 residues in the CDR3. Germline CDR1 SGHDT, CDR2 YYEEEE. The CDR3 nucleotides read TGTGCCAGCAGCCTCCGACCGGGACACGAAGGAGAGACCCAGTACTTC. It codes for CASSLRPGHEGETQYF.

This clonotype has at least ten counts. The chain has TRBV7-3 and TRBJ2-7; 12 bases fit TRBD2. Germline V gene sequence: CDR1 SGHTA, CDR2 FQGTGA. There are 15 residues in the CDR3. With V trimmed by 4 bases and J by 7 bases, 8 bases remained unmatched. The CDR3 sequence: CASSSGLAGTEEQYF. The CDR3 DNA reads TGTGCCAGCAGCTCTGGACTAGCGGGGACGGAGGAGCAGTACTTC.

The rearrangement links TRBV4-2 to TRBJ1-1, with TRBD1 matching over 7 bases. The CDR3 is 15 amino acids. After removal of 4 bases from V and 1 base from J, the junction contained 6 bases not matched to a gene. Germline V lookup: CDR1 LGHNA, CDR2 YNFKEQ. As DNA, the CDR3 is TGTGCCAGCAGCCGCGACAGGGCGCCGAACACTGAAGCTTTCTTT. This encodes CASSRDRAPNTEAFF.

The V and J genes are TRBV5-1 and TRBJ2-1; the D is unclear. Germline V CDR1 and CDR2: SGHRS, YFSETQ. The ends were cut back, 4 bases at V and 8 bases at J, with 16 bases in the middle. The CDR3 extends over 14 amino acids. The DNA of the CDR3 is TGCGCCAGCAGCCTACTGCCGGGCCGGGATGAGCAGTTCTTC. As protein: CASSLLPGRDEQFF.

The chain uses TRBV19 and TRBJ1-3; the D is unclear. Deletions cut 7 bases from V and 0 bases from J, with 7 bases between. The CDR3 totals 13 residues. Germline V lookup: CDR1 LNHDA, CDR2 SQIVND (reference sequence). The DNA of the CDR3 is TGTGCCAGTACGGTACTCTCTGGAAACACCATATATTTT. This encodes CASTVLSGNTIYF.

The chain links TRBV27 to TRBJ2-7; a possible D gene is TRBD1 (5 bases). This CDR3 is built from 13 residues. V was clipped by 5 bases and J by 6 bases, with 14 bases between them. Germline CDR1 MNHEY, CDR2 SMNVEV (reference sequence). CDR3 in amino acids: CASSKGVMGEQYV. The CDR3 DNA is TGTGCCAGCAGTAAAGGGGTTATGGGCGAGCAGTACGTC.

This clonotype was observed a handful of times. This chain connects TRBV27 to TRBJ2-7; D is unclear. The CDR3 consists of 13 residues. CDR1 is MNHEY, CDR2 SMNVEV, per germline (reference sequence). The ends were cut back, 2 bases at V and 2 bases at J, with 7 bases in the middle. The CDR3 nucleotides are TGTGCCAGCAGTTTAACGGCCCCCTACGAGCAGTACTTC. This gives the protein CASSLTAPYEQYF.

The gene calls are TRBV4-1 and TRBJ2-7, with a weak D call TRBD2 (6 bases). Trimming stripped 0 bases from V and 5 bases from J, with 14 bases between. Per the germline V gene, CDR1 is MGHRA and CDR2 is YSYEKL. The CDR3 sequence is 15 residues long. CDR3 nucleotides: TGCGCCAGCAGCCAAGATCCGTTGCCGGGGGACGAGCAGTACTTC. This encodes CASSQDPLPGDEQYF.

The J gene is TRBJ1-6, the V gene TRBV7-2; D not certain. Trimming left V 1 base short and J 10 bases short, with 11 bases between. This CDR3 is 14 amino acids long. Germline assignment: CDR1 SGHTA and CDR2 FQGNSA. In nucleotides, the CDR3 is TGTGCCAGCAGCTTAGGGCTCGGGATCTCACCCCTCCACTTT. Its protein product is CASSLGLGISPLHF.

This clonotype was counted only a few times. J is TRBJ2-2 and V is TRBV28; D may be TRBD1 (5 bases). Per the germline V gene, CDR1 is MDHEN and CDR2 is SYDVKM. There are 12 residues in the CDR3. V was shortened by 5 bases and J by 9 bases, with 10 bases between the two germline ends. CDR3 loop: CASSPTVRELFF. Written as DNA, the CDR3 is TGTGCCAGCAGTCCGACAGTGAGGGAGCTGTTTTTT.

This clonotype was recorded a few times. The genes are TRBV29-1 and TRBJ2-5; a weak D match, TRBD1 (6 bases). Germline loops: CDR1 SQVTM, CDR2 ANQGSEA. This CDR3 is 14 amino acids long. With 1 base removed from V and 5 bases from J, the gap between germline ends came to 14 bases. The CDR3 bases are TGCAGCGTTGAAGTGGTCCACAGGGAGGAGACCCAGTACTTC. This gives the protein CSVEVVHREETQYF.

This clonotype was detected only a few times. The chain has TRBV5-5 and TRBJ1-1; no clear D gene. CDR3 length equals 14 residues. Germline V gene data show CDR1 as SGHKS and CDR2 as YYEKEE (reference sequence). V was pared by 4 bases and J by 0 bases, with 10 bases between. The CDR3 here is CASSPRTMNTEAFF. For the CDR3, the DNA is TGTGCCAGCAGCCCACGGACCATGAACACTGAAGCTTTCTTT.

This clonotype was picked up a small number of times. The chain combines TRBV20-1 with TRBJ2-3, with 8 positions matching TRBD2. V shed 0 bases, J shed 7 bases, and the junction held 9 bases outside the gene matches. The CDR3 runs 15 residues. Per the germline V gene, CDR1 is DFQATT and CDR2 is SNEGSKA (reference sequence). Here the CDR3 DNA reads TGCAGTGCTAGAGATCCGGGACTAGTCACTAATACGCAGTATTTT. It codes for CSARDPGLVTNTQYF.

The V call is TRBV9, the J call TRBJ1-6; D ambiguous. Deletions cut 4 bases from V and 10 bases from J, with 15 bases between. The CDR3 covers 14 residues. Looked up from germline, CDR1 is SGDLS and CDR2 is YYNGEE. The CDR3 nucleotides read TGTGCCAGCAGCCGCGTGAGGGAAGACTCACCCCTCCACTTT. It yields the protein CASSRVREDSPLHF.

This clonotype was counted only a few times. The rearrangement joins TRBV9 to TRBJ2-5; TRBD1 agrees at 11 bases. J lost 7 bases, V lost 4 bases, and 12 bases had no gene match. Per germline, CDR1 SGDLS and CDR2 YYNGEE. This CDR3 contains 16 residues. The CDR3 is CASSPSGTGGPMTQYF. Here the CDR3 DNA reads TGTGCCAGCAGCCCCTCCGGGACAGGGGGACCTATGACCCAGTACTTC.